This T cell receptor beta chain appears in the sequencing data of a study of regulatory T cells in long-lasting Graves disease. Specified time point: newly diagnosed GD, antithyroid drugs for less than 3 months. Construction of the TCR library relied on RNA isolated from PBMCs. The CDR3 contains 17 residues. Trimming stripped 0 bases from V and 2 bases from J, with 11 bases between. The V gene's germline CDR1 is MNHEY and CDR2 SVGAGI. This clonotype came up many times. HTBI primers from iRepertoire and Arm-PCR of CDR3 regions yielded the TCR beta libraries. TCRdb independently ran MiXCR on the multiplex PCR reads; one entry per CDR3 protein. The sample consists of approximately 540,000 distinct CDR3 sequences, about 12% of them appearing once. Separately, the same data were catalogued under a study of T cells in Graves' hyperthyroidism and ophthalmopathy. That publication notes: Researchers ran a first-round RT-PCR on the TCR CDR3 using the HTBI primer set.

The sequence was obtained from a woman in her twenties or thirties with Graves disease. The rearrangement joins TRBV6-5 to TRBJ2-6, with D possibly being TRBD2 (5 bases). Here the sequenced sample was peripheral blood mononuclear cells (PBMCs), taken at new diagnosis, from a patient treated with antithyroid drugs. The CDR3 is CASSYSNRGTGANVLTF. The CDR3 DNA reads as TGTGCCAGCAGTTACTCGAATCGGGGAACTGGGGCCAACGTCCTGACTTTC.